The 4 T cell receptor beta chains given below trace back to one sample, sequenced in a study of cytomegalovirus exposure and HLA in healthy donors. In the PCR, 60 Vbeta and 13 Jbeta primers were used. Method: immunoSEQ multiplex PCR; TCRdb's copy keeps in-frame clones and lacks some. The sample consists of 150,000 to 200,000 clones, about four fifths of them appearing once. Sequencing input: PBMCs. Receptor source: a man in his fifties or sixties in good health and CMV-seropositive.

V and J are TRBV2 and TRBJ1-5; D is possibly TRBD1 (6 bases). Per the germline V gene, CDR1 is SNHLY and CDR2 is FYNNEI. The CDR3 spans 14 residues. V gave up 3 bases and J gave up 1 base, with 7 bases separating them. The CDR3 sequence: CASSDGQSNQPQHF. The CDR3 DNA follows: TGTGCCAGCAGTGATGGACAGAGCAATCAGCCCCAGCATTTT.

The rearrangement joins TRBV19 to TRBJ1-6; 10 bases align to TRBD1. The ends lost 5 bases at V and 9 bases at J; junction bases unmatched: 1. The CDR3 sequence is 13 residues long. Germline V lookup: CDR1 LNHDA, CDR2 SQIVND (reference sequence). The CDR3 is CASSGQGVSPLHF. The CDR3 DNA reads as TGTGCCAGTAGTGGACAGGGGGTTTCACCCCTCCACTTT.

The chain joins TRBV7-2 to TRBJ1-5, with D unclear. The V and J ends lost 2 bases and 6 bases respectively, with 8 bases between them. The CDR3 loop spans 13 amino acids. CDR1 is SGHTA, CDR2 FQGNSA, per germline. The CDR3 coding sequence is TGTGCCAGCAGCTTATCCCCTATTCAGCCCCAGCATTTT. Its translation: CASSLSPIQPQHF.

Comment on this clone: One end of the junction does not line up with germline, which may come from a read error. The gene calls are TRBV7-9 and TRBJ2-7, with D perhaps TRBD1 (6 bases). Germline values: CDR1 SEHNR, CDR2 FQNEAQ (reference sequence). The CDR3 contains 15 residues. CDR3 sequence (DNA): TGTTCCAGCAGCTTAACCAGAGACAGGACGGGCGAGCAGTACTTC. Its protein is CSSSLTRDRTGEQYF.